The rows below give T cell receptor beta chains drawn from one sample of a study of blood T cell repertoires in COVID-19. The method was immunoSEQ multiplex PCR; TCRdb's version includes in-frame clones alone and lacks a portion of them. The sample holds about 54,000 clones, 81% seen once. The sample was peripheral blood. These receptors were obtained from a woman aged 60-75 years with acute or convalescent COVID-19. Each CDR3 is given with its conserved first and last residue. Each record gives: J gene, D gene, V gene, clone size, CDR3 DNA, CDR3 protein. A D gene is named only where the DNA matches it firmly. Rows may omit the clone size; those that give it use once, few, many or a size class.

J gene: TRBJ2-1
D gene: NA
V gene: TRBV7-9
clone size: NA
CDR3 DNA: TGTGCCAGTAGAATGCCTGTAAATCCGAATGAGCAGTTCTTC
CDR3 protein: CASRMPVNPNEQFF

J gene: TRBJ2-1
D gene: TRBD2
V gene: TRBV11-3
clone size: once
CDR3 DNA: TGTGCCAGCAGCCCACGGACTAGCGGGGGCCCAAGCTCCTACAATGAGCAGTTCTTC
CDR3 protein: CASSPRTSGGPSSYNEQFF

J gene: TRBJ1-3
D gene: NA
V gene: TRBV5-1
clone size: NA
CDR3 DNA: TGCGCCAGCAGCTTCTCAGGGGAAGGGAACACCATATATTTT
CDR3 protein: CASSFSGEGNTIYF

J gene: TRBJ2-1
D gene: TRBD2
V gene: TRBV18
clone size: NA
CDR3 DNA: TGTGCCAGCTCACCGGCGGGACTAGCGGGAGTTAGAGGAAATGAGCAGTTCTTC
CDR3 protein: CASSPAGLAGVRGNEQFF

J gene: TRBJ2-5
D gene: NA
V gene: TRBV14
clone size: NA
CDR3 DNA: TGTGCCAGCAGCCAAGTCAGGCATCAGTACTTC
CDR3 protein: CASSQVRHQYF

J gene: TRBJ2-3
D gene: TRBD2
V gene: TRBV19
clone size: NA
CDR3 DNA: TGTGCCAGTAACGGAATGAGGCGGGGGTCCAAACGGGGCACAGATACGCAGTATTTT
CDR3 protein: CASNGMRRGSKRGTDTQYF

J gene: TRBJ1-6
D gene: NA
V gene: TRBV5-1
clone size: few
CDR3 DNA: TGCGCCAGCAGCTCGGTATCCTATAATTCACCCCTCCACTTT
CDR3 protein: CASSSVSYNSPLHF

J gene: TRBJ2-4
D gene: NA
V gene: TRBV7-3
clone size: NA
CDR3 DNA: TGTGCCAGCAGCTTAAGCCAGGGGGGCCGAAACATTCAGTACTTC
CDR3 protein: CASSLSQGGRNIQYF

J gene: TRBJ1-5
D gene: TRBD1
V gene: TRBV5-1
clone size: few
CDR3 DNA: TGCGCCAGCAGCCGACAGGGGGATCAGCCCCAGCATTTT
CDR3 protein: CASSRQGDQPQHF

J gene: TRBJ2-5
D gene: TRBD1
V gene: TRBV18
clone size: NA
CDR3 DNA: TGTGCCAGCTCTTCAACAGGGGGCGTGGAGACCCAGTACTTC
CDR3 protein: CASSSTGGVETQYF

J gene: TRBJ1-1
D gene: NA
V gene: TRBV7-8
clone size: NA
CDR3 DNA: TGTGCCAGCAGCTCATCCGGGACACGTGCAAGGGCTGAAGCTTTCTTT
CDR3 protein: CASSSSGTRARAEAFF

J gene: TRBJ1-2
D gene: TRBD1
V gene: TRBV30
clone size: many
CDR3 DNA: TGTGCCTGGAGCTGGGGACAGGGAAGCTATGGCTACACCTTC
CDR3 protein: CAWSWGQGSYGYTF

J gene: TRBJ1-2
D gene: TRBD1
V gene: TRBV7-2
clone size: once
CDR3 DNA: TGTGCCAGCAGCTCCGAACAGGGGGCAAGCTATGGCTACACCTTC
CDR3 protein: CASSSEQGASYGYTF

J gene: TRBJ1-1
D gene: TRBD1
V gene: TRBV2
clone size: NA
CDR3 DNA: TGTGCCAGCAGTGGTAACAGGGGGCGGGGCGCTGAAGCTTTCTTT
CDR3 protein: CASSGNRGRGAEAFF

J gene: TRBJ2-5
D gene: NA
V gene: TRBV28
clone size: NA
CDR3 DNA: TGTGCCAGCAGTTTAGTGGCAGGGGCTGTTGGGGAGACCCAGTACTTC
CDR3 protein: CASSLVAGAVGETQYF

J gene: TRBJ2-2
D gene: TRBD1
V gene: TRBV15
clone size: NA
CDR3 DNA: TGTGCCACCAGCAAAGACAGGGTGGGCGGGGAGCTGTTTTTT
CDR3 protein: CATSKDRVGGELFF

J gene: TRBJ1-5
D gene: NA
V gene: TRBV7-2
clone size: NA
CDR3 DNA: TGTGCCAGCAGCTACGTTCAGGGGAGCAATCAGCCCCAGCATTTT
CDR3 protein: CASSYVQGSNQPQHF

J gene: TRBJ1-1
D gene: NA
V gene: TRBV19
clone size: few
CDR3 DNA: TGTGCCAGTAGTCCGGGGGACGTAGGGACTGAAGCTTTCTTT
CDR3 protein: CASSPGDVGTEAFF

J gene: TRBJ1-6
D gene: TRBD1
V gene: TRBV6-5
clone size: NA
CDR3 DNA: TGTGCCAGCAGTTCCACAGGGGGGATGAATAATTCACCCCTCCACTTT
CDR3 protein: CASSSTGGMNNSPLHF

J gene: TRBJ1-5
D gene: NA
V gene: TRBV4-2
clone size: NA
CDR3 DNA: TGTGCCAGCAGCCAAGAAGGCGGGTCCAATCAGCCCCAGCATTTT
CDR3 protein: CASSQEGGSNQPQHF

J gene: TRBJ1-4
D gene: NA
V gene: TRBV2
clone size: few
CDR3 DNA: TGTGCCAGCAGTGACTTAGACAGCTCTAATGAAAAACTGTTTTTT
CDR3 protein: CASSDLDSSNEKLFF

J gene: TRBJ1-5
D gene: NA
V gene: TRBV19
clone size: NA
CDR3 DNA: TGTGCCAGTAGTATACAGGGTGGCAATCAGCCCCAGCATTTT
CDR3 protein: CASSIQGGNQPQHF

J gene: TRBJ1-1
D gene: NA
V gene: TRBV11-3
clone size: NA
CDR3 DNA: TGTGCCAGCAGCTTATCCGGGAGCAGAGCCACTGAAGCTTTCTTT
CDR3 protein: CASSLSGSRATEAFF

J gene: TRBJ1-6
D gene: TRBD1
V gene: TRBV6-5
clone size: NA
CDR3 DNA: TGTGCCAGCAGGCCAGGGACAGAAGTATATTCACCCCTCCACTTT
CDR3 protein: CASRPGTEVYSPLHF

J gene: TRBJ2-3
D gene: TRBD2
V gene: TRBV6-4
clone size: NA
CDR3 DNA: TGTGCCAGCAGTGACGGGTCGGGGGGGGACACAGATACGCAGTATTTT
CDR3 protein: CASSDGSGGDTDTQYF

J gene: TRBJ2-7
D gene: TRBD2
V gene: TRBV24-1
clone size: few
CDR3 DNA: TGTGCCACCAGTGAGACTAGCGGGAGGACCCACGAGCAGTACTTC
CDR3 protein: CATSETSGRTHEQYF

J gene: TRBJ2-1
D gene: TRBD2
V gene: TRBV4-2
clone size: NA
CDR3 DNA: TGTGCCAGCAGCCAAGATGAGCTAGCGGGAGGCCATGAGCAGTTCTTC
CDR3 protein: CASSQDELAGGHEQFF

J gene: TRBJ1-3
D gene: NA
V gene: TRBV5-1
clone size: NA
CDR3 DNA: TGCGCCAGCAGCCCTGGACCTGGGAGTGACACCATATATTTT
CDR3 protein: CASSPGPGSDTIYF

J gene: TRBJ2-1
D gene: NA
V gene: TRBV19
clone size: NA
CDR3 DNA: TGTGCCACTAAGCCCCGGGGAAGCTCCTACAATGAGCAGTTCTTC
CDR3 protein: CATKPRGSSYNEQFF

J gene: TRBJ1-1
D gene: TRBD1
V gene: TRBV19
clone size: NA
CDR3 DNA: TGTGCCAGTAGTATAGGACAGGGTGGCGCTGAAGCTTTCTTT
CDR3 protein: CASSIGQGGAEAFF

J gene: TRBJ2-5
D gene: TRBD2
V gene: TRBV7-2
clone size: NA
CDR3 DNA: TGTGCCAGCAGCAACTGGGAGGGGGAGACCCAGTACTTC
CDR3 protein: CASSNWEGETQYF

J gene: TRBJ1-6
D gene: NA
V gene: TRBV7-2
clone size: few
CDR3 DNA: TGTGCCAGCAGCTCCCGACAGACTAATTCACCCCTCCACTTT
CDR3 protein: CASSSRQTNSPLHF

J gene: TRBJ1-5
D gene: TRBD1
V gene: TRBV6-5
clone size: NA
CDR3 DNA: TGTGCCAGCACAAGAAGAGGGACAGTTAATCAGCCCCAGCATTTT
CDR3 protein: CASTRRGTVNQPQHF

J gene: TRBJ2-5
D gene: TRBD2
V gene: TRBV5-4
clone size: few
CDR3 DNA: TGTGCCAGCAGCTTAGGGCTAGCGGGCGTAGAGACCCAGTACTTC
CDR3 protein: CASSLGLAGVETQYF

J gene: TRBJ2-7
D gene: TRBD1
V gene: TRBV24-1
clone size: NA
CDR3 DNA: TGTGCCACCAGTGAGGGGACAGGGGCTATGTACGAGCAGTACTTC
CDR3 protein: CATSEGTGAMYEQYF

J gene: TRBJ1-2
D gene: NA
V gene: TRBV18
clone size: once
CDR3 DNA: TGTGCCAGCTCACTGGATCAGGGGAACTATGGCTACACCTTC
CDR3 protein: CASSLDQGNYGYTF

J gene: TRBJ1-5
D gene: NA
V gene: TRBV10-2
clone size: few
CDR3 DNA: TGCGCCAGCGGTGACCTGGCGACATATAGCAATCAGCCCCAGCATTTT
CDR3 protein: CASGDLATYSNQPQHF

J gene: TRBJ1-3
D gene: NA
V gene: TRBV3-1/TRBV3-2
clone size: NA
CDR3 DNA: TGTGCCAGCAGCCAACGTGTTAGTGTTAGAGGCTCTGGAAACACCATATATTTT
CDR3 protein: CASSQRVSVRGSGNTIYF

J gene: TRBJ1-1
D gene: NA
V gene: TRBV18
clone size: NA
CDR3 DNA: TGTGCCAGCTCAACAGAACAGGGCAACACTGAAGCTTTCTTT
CDR3 protein: CASSTEQGNTEAFF

J gene: TRBJ2-3
D gene: TRBD2
V gene: TRBV5-1
clone size: NA
CDR3 DNA: TGCGCCAGCAGCTTACGGACTAGCCCTTCGTTCGCAGATACGCAGTATTTT
CDR3 protein: CASSLRTSPSFADTQYF

J gene: TRBJ2-1
D gene: TRBD2
V gene: TRBV5-4
clone size: once
CDR3 DNA: TGTGCCAGCAGCTTGGTAGGGACTAGCGGGATTGAGCAGTTCTTC
CDR3 protein: CASSLVGTSGIEQFF

J gene: TRBJ2-1
D gene: TRBD2
V gene: TRBV7-2
clone size: NA
CDR3 DNA: TGTGCCAGCAGCTTAGCGCGGGGGGGCAATGAGCAGTTCTTC
CDR3 protein: CASSLARGGNEQFF

J gene: TRBJ2-3
D gene: TRBD1
V gene: TRBV29-1
clone size: NA
CDR3 DNA: TGCAGCGTCCCGGGACAGGCCTTCACGTTCACAGATACGCAGTATTTT
CDR3 protein: CSVPGQAFTFTDTQYF

J gene: TRBJ2-3
D gene: TRBD2
V gene: TRBV7-2
clone size: NA
CDR3 DNA: TGTGCCAGCAGCTTAAGGGCCCAGCGGGGGGGCCAAGATACGCAGTATTTT
CDR3 protein: CASSLRAQRGGQDTQYF

J gene: TRBJ1-1
D gene: NA
V gene: TRBV10-3
clone size: NA
CDR3 DNA: TGTGCCATCAGTGTGGAGTCGCGGGGGAACACTGAAGCTTTCTTT
CDR3 protein: CAISVESRGNTEAFF

J gene: TRBJ2-7
D gene: TRBD2
V gene: TRBV3-1/TRBV3-2
clone size: NA
CDR3 DNA: TGTGCCAGCAGCCAGGGGACTAGCGGGAGTGGAGAGCAGTACTTC
CDR3 protein: CASSQGTSGSGEQYF

J gene: TRBJ1-4
D gene: TRBD1
V gene: TRBV7-9
clone size: NA
CDR3 DNA: TGTGCCAGCAGCCCCCGACAGGGAGCTAATGAAAAACTGTTTTTT
CDR3 protein: CASSPRQGANEKLFF

J gene: TRBJ1-5
D gene: NA
V gene: TRBV28
clone size: once
CDR3 DNA: TGTGCCAGCATTGGGGGGGGCGTAGAGCAGCCCCAGCATTTT
CDR3 protein: CASIGGGVEQPQHF

J gene: TRBJ2-4
D gene: NA
V gene: TRBV3-1/TRBV3-2
clone size: NA
CDR3 DNA: TGTGCCAGCAGCCTTTTACAGCGCGGGGACATTCAGTACTTC
CDR3 protein: CASSLLQRGDIQYF

J gene: TRBJ2-7
D gene: TRBD2
V gene: TRBV3-1/TRBV3-2
clone size: NA
CDR3 DNA: TGTGCCAGCAGTCCGGGACTAGCGGGAGTGGAGCAGTACTTC
CDR3 protein: CASSPGLAGVEQYF

J gene: TRBJ1-1
D gene: NA
V gene: TRBV5-1
clone size: NA
CDR3 DNA: TGCGCCAGCAGCTTGGCCCAATTGACAAGAGTGAACACTGAAGCTTTCTTT
CDR3 protein: CASSLAQLTRVNTEAFF

J gene: TRBJ1-1
D gene: NA
V gene: TRBV18
clone size: NA
CDR3 DNA: TGTGCCAGCTCACCACTACTTCCAGAAGCTTTCTTT
CDR3 protein: CASSPLLPEAFF

J gene: TRBJ2-1
D gene: TRBD1
V gene: TRBV30
clone size: NA
CDR3 DNA: TGTGCCTCCACAAGACAGGGAGTAAACAATGAGCAGTTCTTC
CDR3 protein: CASTRQGVNNEQFF

J gene: TRBJ1-1
D gene: TRBD1
V gene: TRBV25-1
clone size: NA
CDR3 DNA: TGTGCCAGCACCATGACAGGGGGGAACACTGAAGCTTTCTTT
CDR3 protein: CASTMTGGNTEAFF

J gene: TRBJ1-2
D gene: TRBD1
V gene: TRBV19
clone size: NA
CDR3 DNA: TGTGCCAGTAGTTCAACAGGGGCTAATCCTTATGGCTACACCTTC
CDR3 protein: CASSSTGANPYGYTF